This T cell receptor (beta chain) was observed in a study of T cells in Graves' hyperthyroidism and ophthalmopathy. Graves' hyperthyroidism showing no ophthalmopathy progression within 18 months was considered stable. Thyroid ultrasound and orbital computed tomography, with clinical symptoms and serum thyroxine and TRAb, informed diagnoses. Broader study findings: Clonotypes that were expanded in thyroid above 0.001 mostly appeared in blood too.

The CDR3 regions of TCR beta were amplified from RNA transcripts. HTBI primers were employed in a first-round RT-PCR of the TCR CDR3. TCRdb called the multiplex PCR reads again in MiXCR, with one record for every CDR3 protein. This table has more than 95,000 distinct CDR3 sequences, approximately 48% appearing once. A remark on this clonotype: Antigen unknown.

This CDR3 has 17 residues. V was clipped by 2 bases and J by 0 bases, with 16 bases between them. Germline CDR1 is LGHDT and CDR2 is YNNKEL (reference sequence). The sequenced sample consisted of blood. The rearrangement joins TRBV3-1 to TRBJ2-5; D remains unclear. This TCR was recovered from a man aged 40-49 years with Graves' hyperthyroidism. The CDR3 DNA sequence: TGTGCCAGCAGCCAAATGGCAGCTAATCTCTACCAAGAGACCCAGTACTTC. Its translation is CASSQMAANLYQETQYF.